The clone carrying this T cell receptor (beta chain) was seen at least ten times. The data stem from a study of neurological immune-mediated disorders. Where libraries were unsorted, they were derived from 2 million PBMCs stored at -80 degrees C. TCRdb called the 5' RACE reads again in MiXCR, with one record for every CDR3 protein. Of tens of thousands of distinct CDR3 sequences in the sample, 9.5% to 15% were seen once. V lost 3 bases and J 1 base, leaving 10 bases between the germline ends. From germline, CDR1 is LNHDA and CDR2 SQIVND (reference sequence). The length of the CDR3 is 15 residues. V is TRBV19 and J is TRBJ1-5; a weak D match, TRBD1 (5 bases). The TCR comes from a female donor in good health. The sequencing input was PBMCs. The CDR3 spells CASSIYDRSNQPQHF. As DNA, the CDR3 is TGTGCCAGTAGTATCTACGACAGAAGCAATCAGCCCCAGCATTTT.